The following is a T cell receptor beta chain sequence with its context. This record comes from a study of shared clonotypes between healthy human individuals. Researchers ran the assay at a deep level. The protocol was immunoSEQ multiplex PCR, while the TCRdb copy is restricted to in-frame clones and leaves out a portion. The table records approximately 460,000 clones, around 77% of them present only once. The CDR3 totals 14 residues. V trimming: 4 bases; J trimming: 6 bases; junction bases outside the gene matches: 10. Germline V gives CDR1 SGHRS, CDR2 YFSETQ. The study drew its donors from healthy HIV-negative adults without recent acute infections or vaccinations. Donors were Caucasian adults residing in Nashville, Tennessee, USA.

The sample consisted of PBMCs. The chain links TRBV5-1 to TRBJ2-7; 7 bases are shared with TRBD2. The TCR was taken from a woman in her thirties or forties in good health. Some clones in this sample may be carry-over from other donors' samples. The CDR3 nucleotides read TGCGCCAGCAGCCTGGGAGGGACTAAGGGCGAGCAGTACTTC. Protein product: CASSLGGTKGEQYF.